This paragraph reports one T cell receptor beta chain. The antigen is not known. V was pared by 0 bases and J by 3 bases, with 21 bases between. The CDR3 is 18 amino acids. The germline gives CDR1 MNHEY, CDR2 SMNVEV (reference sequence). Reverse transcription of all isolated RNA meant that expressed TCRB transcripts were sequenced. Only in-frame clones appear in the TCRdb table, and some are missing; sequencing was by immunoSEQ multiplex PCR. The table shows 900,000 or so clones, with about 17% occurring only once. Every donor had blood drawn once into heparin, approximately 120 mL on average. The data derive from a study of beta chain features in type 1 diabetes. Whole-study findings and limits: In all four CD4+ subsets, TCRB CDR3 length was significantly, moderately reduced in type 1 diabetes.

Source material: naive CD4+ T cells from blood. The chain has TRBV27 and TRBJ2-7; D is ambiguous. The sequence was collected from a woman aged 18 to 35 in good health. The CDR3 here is CASSLSYFPGRTGYEQYF. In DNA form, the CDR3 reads TGTGCCAGCAGTTTATCGTATTTTCCAGGCCGAACCGGCTACGAGCAGTACTTC.